Listed below are T cell receptor beta chains from one sample, sequenced in a study of blood T cell repertoires in COVID-19. Profiled with immunoSEQ multiplex PCR; TCRdb holds only in-frame clones, not every one. The sample has about 210,000 clones; approximately 91% are singletons. The sequencing sample was made of peripheral blood. Receptor source: a woman between 35 and 50 years old with acute or convalescent COVID-19. The CDR3 runs from the conserved cysteine through the conserved F or W. D genes are given only for firm matches. Rows give clone size only sometimes, using once, few, many, or a class for an expanded clone.

TRBV9	-	TRBJ1-1	TRBD1	CASSSGGSPLNTEAFF	TGTGCCAGCAGTTCAGGGGGTTCACCGTTGAACACTGAAGCTTTCTTT
TRBV20-1	once	TRBJ2-5	-	CSAVVETQYF	TGCAGTGCCGTCGTAGAGACCCAGTACTTC
TRBV9	-	TRBJ1-2	TRBD1	CASSPRDSLYYGYTF	TGTGCCAGCAGCCCCCGGGACAGCTTATACTATGGCTACACCTTC
TRBV18	-	TRBJ1-1	-	CASSPSSTEAFF	TGTGCCAGCTCACCCTCCTCCACTGAAGCTTTCTTT
TRBV19	-	TRBJ1-6	-	CARTTSGSSYNSPLHF	TGTGCCAGGACCACCAGCGGAAGCTCCTATAATTCACCCCTCCACTTT
TRBV5-1	-	TRBJ2-5	-	CASSLAEETQYF	TGCGCCAGCAGCTTGGCAGAAGAGACCCAGTACTTC
TRBV18	-	TRBJ2-2	-	CASSLAMDLRELFF	TGTGCCAGCTCACTAGCGATGGACCTCCGGGAGCTGTTTTTT
TRBV2	-	TRBJ1-1	-	CASSEFGRMNTEAFF	TGTGCCAGCAGTGAATTCGGCAGGATGAACACTGAAGCTTTCTTT
TRBV9	-	TRBJ2-3	-	CASSLGLGTDTQYF	TGTGCCAGCAGCCTGGGGCTGGGCACAGATACGCAGTATTTT
TRBV2	-	TRBJ1-2	-	CASVQASLGDGYTF	TGTGCCAGCGTACAAGCTTCGCTAGGCGATGGCTACACCTTC
TRBV24-1	-	TRBJ2-2	TRBD1	CATSDSGGATNTGELFF	TGTGCCACCAGTGACTCAGGGGGCGCGACGAACACCGGGGAGCTGTTTTTT
TRBV18	-	TRBJ1-2	TRBD1	CASSGQGNYGYTF	TGTGCCAGCTCAGGACAGGGGAACTATGGCTACACCTTC
TRBV4-1	-	TRBJ1-5	-	CASSQERIGNQPQHF	TGCGCCAGCAGCCAAGAGCGGATAGGCAATCAGCCCCAGCATTTT
TRBV3-1/TRBV3-2	-	TRBJ1-2	-	CASSQTGAGGRHGYTF	TGTGCCAGCAGCCAAACCGGCGCGGGGGGGAGGCATGGCTACACCTTC
TRBV19	-	TRBJ2-2	TRBD1	CASSGPQGVPGELFF	TGTGCCAGTAGTGGACCCCAGGGGGTTCCCGGGGAGCTGTTTTTT
TRBV7-2	-	TRBJ1-1	-	CASSLGQGNTEAFF	TGTGCCAGCAGCTTAGGCCAGGGGAACACTGAAGCTTTCTTT
TRBV27	once	TRBJ1-1	TRBD1	CASILDRGGTEAFF	TGTGCCAGCATCCTAGACAGGGGAGGGACTGAAGCTTTCTTT
TRBV10-3	-	TRBJ2-3	TRBD2	CAISGGNTDTQYF	TGTGCCATCAGCGGGGGGAACACAGATACGCAGTATTTT
TRBV7-9	-	TRBJ1-1	TRBD1	CASSLRQGGNTEAFF	TGTGCCAGCAGCTTGAGACAGGGGGGGAACACTGAAGCTTTCTTT
TRBV6-6	-	TRBJ1-2	TRBD1	CASSFDRGSPYGYTF	TGTGCCAGCAGTTTCGACAGGGGAAGCCCCTATGGCTACACCTTC
TRBV5-1	-	TRBJ1-6	-	CASSLVSGSGVSPLHF	TGCGCCAGCAGCTTGGTTTCTGGTTCAGGGGTTTCACCCCTCCACTTT
TRBV6-5	-	TRBJ2-1	TRBD2	CASSRSGLAGREQFF	TGTGCCAGCAGTCGGTCGGGACTAGCGGGGCGGGAGCAGTTCTTC
TRBV11-2	few	TRBJ2-2	-	CASSARPTIALGAGELFF	TGTGCCAGCAGCGCGAGACCAACCATCGCACTAGGAGCCGGGGAGCTGTTTTTT
TRBV7-9	few	TRBJ1-2	-	CASSLETGYGYTF	TGTGCCAGCAGCTTAGAGACAGGCTATGGCTACACCTTC
TRBV9	-	TRBJ2-1	-	CASSGSTSWYNEQFF	TGTGCCAGCAGTGGTAGCACTAGTTGGTACAATGAGCAGTTCTTC